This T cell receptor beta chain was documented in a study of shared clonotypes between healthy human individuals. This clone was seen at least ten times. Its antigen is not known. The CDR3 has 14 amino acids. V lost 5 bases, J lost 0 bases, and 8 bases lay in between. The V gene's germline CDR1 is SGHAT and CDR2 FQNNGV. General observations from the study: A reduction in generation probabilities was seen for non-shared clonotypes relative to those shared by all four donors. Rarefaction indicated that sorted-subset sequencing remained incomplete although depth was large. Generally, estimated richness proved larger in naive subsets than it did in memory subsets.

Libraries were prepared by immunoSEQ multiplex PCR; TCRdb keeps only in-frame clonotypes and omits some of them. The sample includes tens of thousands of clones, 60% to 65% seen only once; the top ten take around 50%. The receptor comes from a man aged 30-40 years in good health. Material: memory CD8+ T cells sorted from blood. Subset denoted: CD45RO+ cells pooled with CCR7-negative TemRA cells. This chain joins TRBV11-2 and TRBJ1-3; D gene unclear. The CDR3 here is CASSPYNSGNTIYF. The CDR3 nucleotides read TGTGCCAGCAGCCCTTATAACTCTGGAAACACCATATATTTT. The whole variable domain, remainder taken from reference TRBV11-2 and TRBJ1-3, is EAGVAQSPRYKIIEKRQSVAFWCNPISGHATLYWYQQILGQGPKLLIQFQNNGVVDDSQLPKDRFSAERLKGVDSTLKIQPAKLEDSAVYLCASSPYNSGNTIYFGEGSWLTVV.